This is a list of T cell receptor beta chains from one sample in a study of shared clonotypes between healthy human individuals. Using immunoSEQ multiplex PCR, the repertoire was profiled, and TCRdb retains in-frame clones only, with some absent. The table includes around 2.5 million clones, approximately 94% detected once. The specimen was naive CD4+ T cells from PBMCs. The receptors stem from a young man in good health. Some clones in this sample may be carry-over from other donors' samples. CDR3s include the opening cysteine and the closing phenylalanine or tryptophan. D genes are given only for firm matches. Expanded clones get a size class; other rows say once, few or many, or leave the size out.

clone_size d_call j_call v_call cdr3_nt cdr3_aa
NA NA TRBJ1-1 TRBV6-5 TGTGCCAGCACGGGCTGGGCCACTGAAGCTTTCTTT CASTGWATEAFF
NA NA TRBJ2-5 TRBV5-1 TGCGCCAGCAGCCCTGGGGCCCCGGCGGTGCAAGAGACCCAGTACTTC CASSPGAPAVQETQYF
NA NA TRBJ1-2 TRBV20-1 TGCAGTGCCTGGGAGCCCGGCTACACCTTC CSAWEPGYTF
NA NA TRBJ1-2 TRBV4-1 TGCGCCAGCAGCCAAGGATTGTCGGGAAATGGCTACACCTTC CASSQGLSGNGYTF
once NA TRBJ2-3 TRBV2 TGTGCCAGCAGCCTACTGGGACATCGGAGCGCAGATACGCAGTATTTT CASSLLGHRSADTQYF
NA NA TRBJ2-7 TRBV30 TGTGCCTGTGAGCAGGGGCTTGGGCACGAGCAGTACTTC CACEQGLGHEQYF
NA NA TRBJ2-1 TRBV27 TGTGCCAGCAGCCATTACAATGAGCAGTTCTTC CASSHYNEQFF
NA TRBD2 TRBJ2-5 TRBV7-6 TGTGCCAGCAGCCCGAGGGGGGCTAGCGGGAGCGTGGAGACCCAGTACTTC CASSPRGASGSVETQYF
few TRBD1 TRBJ1-1 TRBV10-3 TGTGCCATGACTACCGACAGGGAAGGCACTGAAGCTTTCTTT CAMTTDREGTEAFF
NA NA TRBJ2-7 TRBV11-2 TGTGCCAGCAGACCCCCAGGGGTTCCCTACGAGCAGTACTTC CASRPPGVPYEQYF
once NA TRBJ1-1 TRBV7-2 TGTGCCAGCAGCTTAGGTGCGGAGAAGAACACTGAAGCTTTCTTT CASSLGAEKNTEAFF
NA TRBD1 TRBJ1-2 TRBV6-6 TGTGCCAGCAGTCCAACGACAGGGAAGTATGGCTACACCTTC CASSPTTGKYGYTF
NA NA TRBJ2-7 TRBV10-3 TGTGCCATCAGTGAAACCAGGCTCTACTACGAGCAGTACTTC CAISETRLYYEQYF
few NA TRBJ1-1 TRBV29-1 TGCAGCGTTGAGGTCCAAGTCGACACTGAAGCTTTCTTT CSVEVQVDTEAFF
NA TRBD2 TRBJ2-7 TRBV9 TGTGCCAGCAGCCTGAGCGGGGGCGACTCCTACGAGCAGTACTTC CASSLSGGDSYEQYF
once TRBD2 TRBJ2-3 TRBV5-1 TGCGCCAGCAGCCCGGGAGGCAGGGAGACAGATACGCAGTATTTT CASSPGGRETDTQYF
NA NA TRBJ1-3 TRBV10-3 TGTGCCATCGGAGTGAGCTCTGGAAACACCATATATTTT CAIGVSSGNTIYF
NA NA TRBJ2-6 TRBV4-1 TGCGCCAGCAGCCAAGTCGGGTCCTCTGGGGCCAACGTCCTGACTTTC CASSQVGSSGANVLTF
NA NA TRBJ2-2 TRBV10-3 TGTGCCATCAGTGAGTCGTTGGGGACCAACACCGGGGAGCTGTTTTTT CAISESLGTNTGELFF
NA NA TRBJ1-2 TRBV5-1 TGCGCCAGCAGCTTGATGGGACCGACCCAGGACTATGGCTACACCTTC CASSLMGPTQDYGYTF
NA NA TRBJ1-1 TRBV19 TGTGCCAGTAATCCGGGGAACACTGAAGCTTTCTTT CASNPGNTEAFF
few NA TRBJ1-4 TRBV4-3 TGCGCCAGCAGCCAAGAGGGACTGCGGAATGAAAAACTGTTTTTT CASSQEGLRNEKLFF
NA NA TRBJ2-1 TRBV5-1 TGCGCCAGCACCACGACCTCTGGGACGGACTATAATGAGCAGTTCTTC CASTTTSGTDYNEQFF
NA NA TRBJ1-3 TRBV4-3 TGCGCCAGCAGCCAAGGGCAGCGGCTCGGAAACACCATATATTTT CASSQGQRLGNTIYF
few TRBD1 TRBJ1-3 TRBV5-1 TGCGCCAGCAGCTTGGGGACAGGGAGCTCTGGAAACACCATATATTTT CASSLGTGSSGNTIYF
NA NA TRBJ1-5 TRBV7-2 TGTGCCAGCAGCTTATGGGAGGGAGGGGATCAGCCCCAGCATTTT CASSLWEGGDQPQHF
NA NA TRBJ2-1 TRBV27 TGTGCCACCTCGCGGGGGCGCCTGGTAAATGAGCAGTTCTTC CATSRGRLVNEQFF
NA TRBD2 TRBJ2-3 TRBV7-3 TGTGCCAGCAGCCTAGGGACTAGCGGTCGCACAGATACGCAGTATTTT CASSLGTSGRTDTQYF
NA NA TRBJ1-4 TRBV28 TGTGCCAGCAGTTTCCCCCGGGAGGGAGGCCAACTGTTTTTT CASSFPREGGQLFF
NA TRBD2 TRBJ2-1 TRBV7-9 TGTGCCAGCACCGCATTGGGGCGGGAGGGCCAAAGGGAGCAGTTCTTC CASTALGREGQREQFF
NA NA TRBJ2-7 TRBV28 TGTGCCAGCAGGGGCGTGGGCCAATCCTACGAGCAGTACTTC CASRGVGQSYEQYF
NA NA TRBJ1-1 TRBV18 TGTGCCAGCTCACCAATCCTCGTACGGGACACTGAAGCTTTCTTT CASSPILVRDTEAFF
once NA TRBJ1-1 TRBV7-8 TGTGCCAGCAGCTTAGTACACCCGAACACTGAAGCTTTCTTT CASSLVHPNTEAFF
NA NA TRBJ1-1 TRBV28 TGTGCCAGCAGCCCCCCTTCAAACACTGAAGCTTTCTTT CASSPPSNTEAFF
NA NA TRBJ1-4 TRBV30 TGTGCCTGGAGTGTACCTCGAGGGACCGAAAAACTGTTTTTT CAWSVPRGTEKLFF
NA NA TRBJ1-2 TRBV7-2 TGTGCCAGCAGCCCGGGTCGAAACTATGGCTACACCTTC CASSPGRNYGYTF
once TRBD2 TRBJ2-3 TRBV14 TGTGCCAGCAGCCAAGTCCTCCCCGCTAGCGGATCTTTCACAGATACGCAGTATTTT CASSQVLPASGSFTDTQYF
NA NA TRBJ1-1 TRBV15 TGTGCCACCAGCAGAGATTACGGCTTGAACACTGAAGCTTTCTTT CATSRDYGLNTEAFF